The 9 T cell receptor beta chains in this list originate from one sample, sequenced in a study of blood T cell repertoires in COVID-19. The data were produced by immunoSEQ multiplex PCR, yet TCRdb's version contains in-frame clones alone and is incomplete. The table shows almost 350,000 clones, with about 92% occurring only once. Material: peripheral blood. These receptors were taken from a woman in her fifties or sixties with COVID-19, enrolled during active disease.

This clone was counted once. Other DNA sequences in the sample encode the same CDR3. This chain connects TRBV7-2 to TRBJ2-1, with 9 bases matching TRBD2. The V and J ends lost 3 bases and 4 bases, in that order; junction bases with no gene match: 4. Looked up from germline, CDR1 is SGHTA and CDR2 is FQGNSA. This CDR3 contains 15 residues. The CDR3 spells CASSFSGGPYNEQFF. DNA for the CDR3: TGTGCCAGCAGCTTTAGCGGGGGACCTTACAATGAGCAGTTCTTC.

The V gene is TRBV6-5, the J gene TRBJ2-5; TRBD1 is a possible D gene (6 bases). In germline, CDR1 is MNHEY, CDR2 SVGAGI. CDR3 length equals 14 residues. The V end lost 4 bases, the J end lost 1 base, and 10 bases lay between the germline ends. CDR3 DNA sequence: TGTGCCAGCAGTTCTGGACAGCTCCAAGAGACCCAGTACTTC. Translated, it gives CASSSGQLQETQYF.

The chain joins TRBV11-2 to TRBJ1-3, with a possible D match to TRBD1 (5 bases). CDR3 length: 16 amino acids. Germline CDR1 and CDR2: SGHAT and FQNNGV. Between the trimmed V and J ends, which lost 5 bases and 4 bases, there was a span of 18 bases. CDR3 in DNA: TGTGCCAGCAGCGAACGACCAGGGTTCGCGGGAAACACCATATATTTT. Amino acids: CASSERPGFAGNTIYF.

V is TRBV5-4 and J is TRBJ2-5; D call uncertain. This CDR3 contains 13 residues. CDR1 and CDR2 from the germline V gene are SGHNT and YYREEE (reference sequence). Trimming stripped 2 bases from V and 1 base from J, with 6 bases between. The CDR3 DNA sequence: TGTGCCAGCAGCTTCGACATCCAAGAGACCCAGTACTTC. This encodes CASSFDIQETQYF.

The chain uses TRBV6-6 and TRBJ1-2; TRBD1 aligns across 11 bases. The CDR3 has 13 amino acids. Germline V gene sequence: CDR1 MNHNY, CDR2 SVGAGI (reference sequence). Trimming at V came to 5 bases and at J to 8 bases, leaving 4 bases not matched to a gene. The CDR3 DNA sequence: TGTGCCAGCAGTACGGGACAGGGGGTAGGCTACACCTTC. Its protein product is CASSTGQGVGYTF.

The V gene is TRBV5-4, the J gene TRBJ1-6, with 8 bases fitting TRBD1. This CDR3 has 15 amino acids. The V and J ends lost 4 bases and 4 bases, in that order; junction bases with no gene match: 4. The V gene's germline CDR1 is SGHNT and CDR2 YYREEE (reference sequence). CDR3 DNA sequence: TGTGCCAGCAGCCTCCGGGACAGGTATAATTCACCCCTCCACTTT. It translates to CASSLRDRYNSPLHF.

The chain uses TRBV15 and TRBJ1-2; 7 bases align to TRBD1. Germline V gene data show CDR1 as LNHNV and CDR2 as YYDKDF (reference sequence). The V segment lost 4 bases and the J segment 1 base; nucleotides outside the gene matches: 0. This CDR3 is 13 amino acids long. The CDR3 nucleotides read TGTGCCACCAGCACAGGGGGTAACTATGGCTACACCTTC. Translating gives CATSTGGNYGYTF.

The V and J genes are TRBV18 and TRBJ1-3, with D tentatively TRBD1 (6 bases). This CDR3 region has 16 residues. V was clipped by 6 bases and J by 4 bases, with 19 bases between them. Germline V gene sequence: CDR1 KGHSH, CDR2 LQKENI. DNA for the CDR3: TGTGCCAGCTCCCACAGTACAGGGAACAAAGGAAACACCATATATTTT. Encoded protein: CASSHSTGNKGNTIYF.

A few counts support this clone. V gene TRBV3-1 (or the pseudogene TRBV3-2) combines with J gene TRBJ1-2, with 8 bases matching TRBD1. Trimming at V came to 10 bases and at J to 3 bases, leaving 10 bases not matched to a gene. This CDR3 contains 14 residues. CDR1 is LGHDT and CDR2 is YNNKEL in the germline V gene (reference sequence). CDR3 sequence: CATGDRSGHYGYTF. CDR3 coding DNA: TGTGCCACCGGGGACAGGTCGGGCCACTATGGCTACACCTTC.